This T cell receptor beta chain derives from a study of spatial heterogeneity in lung cancer. This clonotype has only a few counts. Time point: sample taken at primary tumor resection. TCRdb reprocessed the 5' RACE reads with MiXCR, giving one entry per CDR3 protein. Of 35,000 to 55,000 distinct CDR3 sequences in the sample, around 7% were seen once. Germline trimming cut 5 bases from V and 4 bases from J; bases unmatched to any gene: 12. The CDR3 is 17 residues long. Germline CDR1 and CDR2: MDHEN and SYDVKM. The chain combines TRBV28 with TRBJ2-3, with 10 bases that match TRBD1. The sequences come from PBMCs, collected at surgery. The clonotype was recovered from a female donor with early-stage non-small cell lung cancer. The CDR3 nucleotides read TGTGCCAGCAGTCAAAGGGACAGGGGAAACCAACCAGATACGCAGTATTTT. It translates to CASSQRDRGNQPDTQYF.